This T cell receptor (beta chain) was captured by sequencing in a study of cytomegalovirus exposure and HLA in healthy donors. The overall study: One earlier analysis, a look at around 170 million T cells, found fewer than 140 million unique TCR beta sequences.

A note on this clone: Its antigen is unknown. A junction end diverges from the germline sequence, so it may reflect a read error.

PCR amplification relied on 60 Vbeta primers (plus 13 Jbeta primers). TCRdb's copy holds only in-frame clones and misses some; the assay was immunoSEQ multiplex PCR. This table has roughly 140,000 clones, roughly 64% appearing once. This CDR3 spans 15 amino acids. Germline V gene sequence: CDR1 KGHSH, CDR2 LQKENI. Study conclusions and caveats: It was taken for granted in presence/absence analyses that sequencing depth across donors was roughly uniform. Sequencing artifact likely explains a cluster of highly shared sequence variants.

This sequence joins TRBV18 and TRBJ2-5; D possibly matches TRBD1 or TRBD2 (6 bases each). The sample consisted of PBMCs. This clonotype was obtained from a woman under 40 in good health and CMV-seropositive. The CDR3 region is CASSSPGATQETQYF. The CDR3 nucleotides are TGTGCCAGCTCATCACCGGGGGCGACCCAAGAGACCCAGTACTTC.